This TCR beta chain was identified during a study of response to subunit inactivated influenza vaccine (dated by TCRdb to between 2017 and 2018). As for the study more broadly: To follow how T cells responded to a trivalent subunit inactivated influenza vaccine, the researchers relied on deep quantitative profiling of the T cell receptor repertoire.

The method behind the library was RT-PCR. Reads for this sample came from an Illumina HiSeq 2500. In TCRdb, the public reads were trimmed at Q25 with fastp and aligned with MiXCR, with productive beta chains retained. For every CDR3 protein sequence, its rows merge into one entry that carries the most common genes and DNA. The table for this sample lists about 480,000 distinct CDR3 sequences; roughly 13% of them were counted only once. The ten largest clones capture roughly 13% of the sample. Concerning this clonotype itself: This clone's antigen is unknown. Base-call qualities are not available, and no considerably larger clone is one nucleotide away.

The time point label on this specimen signifies: 45 to 50 days after influenza vaccine administration. The investigation overall reported the following: It was suggested by the authors that each seasonal influenza vaccination may recruit only a limited number of new T cells.

The CDR3 spans 16 residues, from the cysteine through the phenylalanine. CDR3 DNA only is kept here, 48 bases in frame from base 1. Unmatched junction bases come to 8, with V trimmed by 5 bases and J by 1 base. From a lookup of the germline V gene, CDR1 and CDR2 are MDHEN and SYDVKM. The sequences come from PBMCs from blood, collected more than 35 days after vaccination. This clonotype originated in a man aged 45-60 years who received an inactivated influenza vaccine. Donor details come from another sample of the same person, matched by shared clones. The rearrangement combines TRBV28 with TRBJ2-3, with 8 bases matching TRBD2. The CDR3 is CASSPPGGTRTDTQYF. The DNA sequence is as follows: TGTGCCAGCAGTCCCCCGGGAGGGACCCGCACAGATACGCAGTATTTT.